This T cell receptor beta chain was found in a study of T cell responses to AZD1222 COVID-19 vaccine. The data were produced by immunoSEQ multiplex PCR, yet TCRdb's version contains in-frame clones alone and is incomplete. The data show under 150,000 clones, roughly 93% seen once. CDR3 size: 15 residues. J was trimmed by 3 bases and V by 5 bases; bases with no gene match: 9. Germline V gene data show CDR1 as SGHNT and CDR2 as YYREEE (reference sequence). This receptor was taken from an adult who received the AZD1222 COVID-19 vaccine. The sequenced sample was peripheral blood, obtained 28 days after the second AZD1222 dose. The chain has TRBV5-4 and TRBJ1-1; TRBD1 matches 8 bases. The CDR3, as DNA: TGTGCCAGCAGTCGTCTGGACAGGGTAGACACTGAAGCTTTCTTT. Translated, it gives CASSRLDRVDTEAFF.